This T cell receptor beta chain originates from a study of CD8 T cells in ankylosing spondylitis. General study results and limits: Reportedly, significant enrichment of disease-linked clones occurred in matched ankylosing spondylitis synovial fluid.

This clonotype was counted many times. Its antigen is not identified. The CDR3 consists of 14 residues. Per germline, CDR1 LGHDT and CDR2 YNNKEL (reference sequence). V lost 2 bases to trimming and J lost 3 bases, with 11 bases between them. TCRdb reprocessed the 5' RACE reads with MiXCR, giving one entry per CDR3 protein. The repertoire holds about 66,000 distinct CDR3 sequences, with 6.2% as singletons. V gene TRBV3-1 combines with J gene TRBJ2-7; no definite D call. Specimen: synovial fluid, either unsorted or a sorted T cell fraction (not recorded which). This clonotype was obtained from a male donor with ankylosing spondylitis. CDR3 bases: TGTGCCAGCAGCCAATTTATGACCTACTACGAGCAGTACTTC. Translated: CASSQFMTYYEQYF.